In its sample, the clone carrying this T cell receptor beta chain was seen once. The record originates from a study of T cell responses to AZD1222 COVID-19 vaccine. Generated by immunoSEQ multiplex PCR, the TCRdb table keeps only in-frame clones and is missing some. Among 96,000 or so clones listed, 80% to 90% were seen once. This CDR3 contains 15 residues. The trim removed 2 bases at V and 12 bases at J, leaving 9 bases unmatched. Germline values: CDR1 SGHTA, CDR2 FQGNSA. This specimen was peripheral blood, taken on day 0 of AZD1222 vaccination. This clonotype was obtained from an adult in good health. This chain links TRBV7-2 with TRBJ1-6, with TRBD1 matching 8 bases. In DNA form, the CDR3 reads TGTGCCAGCAGCTTAAGGGGGGGACAGGTCCTACCCCTCCACTTT. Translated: CASSLRGGQVLPLHF.